What follows are 4 T cell receptor beta chains derived from one specimen sequenced in a study of cytotoxic CD8 clonotypes in ibrutinib-treated CLL. The assay was immunoSEQ multiplex PCR, and TCRdb's table has in-frame clones only and misses some. The sample lists 150,000 or so clones; approximately 77% were seen once. This sample comprised PBMCs, obtained after 12 months of ibrutinib treatment. The receptors come from a human donor with chronic lymphocytic leukemia.

The sample holds a few counts of this clone. V and J are TRBV30 and TRBJ1-1, with D uncertain. There are 11 residues in the CDR3. Germline-derived CDR1 and CDR2 are GTSNPN and SVGIG (reference sequence). Trimming took 4 bases from V and 10 from J, leaving 13 bases between them. For the CDR3, the DNA is TGTGCCTGGAACTCAGGATCAGGAGCTTTCTTT. Amino acid sequence: CAWNSGSGAFF. The entire variable domain, with the rest obtained from reference TRBV30 and TRBJ1-1, is as follows: SQTIHQWPATLVQPVGSPLSLECTVEGTSNPNLYWYRQAAGRGLQLLFYSVGIGQISSEVPQNLSASRPQDRQFILSSKKLLLSDSGFYLCAWNSGSGAFFGQGTRLTVV.

This sequence joins TRBV28 and TRBJ1-5, with D perhaps matching TRBD1 (6 bases). V lost 8 bases and J 6 bases, leaving 17 bases between the germline ends. The V gene's germline CDR1 is MDHEN and CDR2 SYDVKM. The CDR3 spans 14 residues. The CDR3 DNA reads TGTGCCAGCCGAAACTACTCAGGGGTTCAGCCCCAGCATTTT. Its translation is CASRNYSGVQPQHF. Combining the CDR3 with reference TRBV28 and TRBJ1-5 gives the whole variable domain DVKVTQSSRYLVKRTGEKVFLECVQDMDHENMFWYRQDPGLGLRLIYFSYDVKMKEKGDIPEGYSVSREKKERFSLILESASTNQTSMYLCASRNYSGVQPQHFGDGTRLSIL.

The chain couples TRBV7-8 to TRBJ1-1, with 7 nucleotides matching TRBD1. This CDR3 region has 15 residues. Trimming removed 6 bases from V and 0 bases from J; junction bases left unmatched: 7. Germline CDR1 reads SGHVS; CDR2 reads FQNEAQ. Here the CDR3 reads CASRSNTGVNTEAFF. The CDR3 DNA is TGTGCCAGCAGATCGAATACAGGGGTGAACACTGAAGCTTTCTTT.

The J gene is TRBJ2-3, the V gene TRBV11-3, with TRBD1 matching 8 bases. Germline CDR1 and CDR2: SGHNT and YENEEA. This CDR3 is built from 15 residues. The junction had 8 bases not matched to a gene; V was cut back by 5 bases and J by 4 bases. CDR3 amino acids: CASSDSGQVSDTQYF. CDR3 coding DNA: TGTGCCAGCAGCGACTCGGGACAGGTTTCAGATACGCAGTATTTT.